The 5 T cell receptor beta chains given below trace back to one sample, sequenced in a study of T-cell memory formation after mild COVID-19. TCRdb redid the calling of the 5' RACE reads with MiXCR, one entry per CDR3 protein. The table records about 400,000 distinct CDR3 sequences, more than 15% of them present only once. The sequenced sample consisted of PBMCs or a T cell subset sorted from them (not recorded which). The receptors were gathered from a young man who had mild COVID-19 (a few samples of this study predate the infection). Cell type and time point are not known.

V usage is TRBV6-4 and J usage is TRBJ2-5, with D unresolved. The V end lost 4 bases, the J end lost 12 bases, and 15 bases lay between the germline ends. CDR1 is MRHNA and CDR2 is SNTAGT in the germline V gene. The CDR3 extends over 12 amino acids. CDR3 DNA: TGTGCCAGCAGTGTCTCCTTAAGGGCGAAGTACTTC. It specifies CASSVSLRAKYF.

This clonotype occurred a few times. The chain recombines TRBV19 with TRBJ2-2; D gene unclear. This CDR3 spans 10 amino acids. V was trimmed by 8 bases and J by 7 bases, leaving 5 bases between them. CDR1 and CDR2 (germline): LNHDA, SQIVND (reference sequence). CDR3 amino acids: CASSDGELFF. CDR3 bases: TGTGCCAGTTCCGACGGGGAGCTGTTTTTT. The whole variable domain, filled in from reference TRBV19 and TRBJ2-2, reads DGGITQSPKYLFRKEGQNVTLSCEQNLNHDAMYWYRQDPGQGLRLIYYSQIVNDFQKGDIAEGYSVSREKKESFPLTVTSAQKNPTAFYLCASSDGELFFGEGSRLTVL.

The V call is TRBV7-2, the J call TRBJ1-6, with TRBD1 as a possible D gene (5 bases). Germline assignment: CDR1 SGHTA and CDR2 FQGNSA. Deletions cut 6 bases from V and 10 bases from J, with 13 bases between. The CDR3 covers 13 residues. CDR3 coding DNA: TGTGCCAGCAGGGGGGGGGAAGGATCACCCCTCCACTTT. Translation: CASRGGEGSPLHF.

This clonotype was detected a few times. The J gene is TRBJ1-6, the V gene TRBV7-6; D is unresolved. Germline CDR1 reads SGHVS; CDR2 reads FNYEAQ. V shed 4 bases and J shed 9 bases, with 19 bases lying between them. CDR3 length: 16 amino acids. In DNA form, the CDR3 reads TGTGCCAGCAGCTCCTCTAGAGGCGGAGCTGGTTCACCCCTCCACTTT. Its protein product is CASSSSRGGAGSPLHF.

The chain combines TRBV18 with TRBJ2-2; D is possibly TRBD1 or TRBD2 (5 bases each). CDR1 and CDR2 from the germline V gene are KGHSH and LQKENI. The CDR3 runs 16 residues. Trimming left V 5 bases short and J 1 base short, with 14 bases between. Here the CDR3 reads CASSTLGTVNTGELFF. The CDR3 DNA reads TGTGCCAGCTCAACGTTAGGGACGGTGAACACCGGGGAGCTGTTTTTT.